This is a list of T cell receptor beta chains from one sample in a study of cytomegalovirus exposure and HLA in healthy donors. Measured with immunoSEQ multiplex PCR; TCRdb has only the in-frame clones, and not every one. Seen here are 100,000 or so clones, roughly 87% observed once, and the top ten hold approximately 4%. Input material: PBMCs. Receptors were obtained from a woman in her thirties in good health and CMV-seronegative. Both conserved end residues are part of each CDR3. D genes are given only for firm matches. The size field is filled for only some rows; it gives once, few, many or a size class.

CDR3aa: CASSTLGTGSSPLHF
CDR3nt: TGTGCCAGCAGCACCTTGGGGACAGGGAGTTCACCCCTCCACTTT
d_gene: TRBD1
abundance: NA
j_gene: TRBJ1-6
v_gene: TRBV6-1

CDR3aa: CASIKPPQNQPQHF
CDR3nt: TGTGCCAGCATTAAGCCACCCCAAAATCAGCCCCAGCATTTT
d_gene: NA
abundance: NA
j_gene: TRBJ1-5
v_gene: TRBV21-1

CDR3aa: CASRANRGLNTEAFF
CDR3nt: TGTGCCAGCAGGGCAAACAGGGGACTGAACACTGAAGCTTTCTTT
d_gene: TRBD1
abundance: once
j_gene: TRBJ1-1
v_gene: TRBV2

CDR3aa: CASSDHRDAAYGYTF
CDR3nt: TGTGCCAGCAGTGACCACAGGGATGCGGCCTATGGCTACACCTTC
d_gene: NA
abundance: NA
j_gene: TRBJ1-2
v_gene: TRBV6-1

CDR3aa: CATSRDMGGGHEQYF
CDR3nt: TGTGCCACCAGCAGAGATATGGGGGGAGGTCACGAGCAGTACTTC
d_gene: NA
abundance: NA
j_gene: TRBJ2-7
v_gene: TRBV15

CDR3aa: CASSLVAGSYEQYF
CDR3nt: TGCGCCAGCAGCTTGGTGGCAGGGTCCTACGAGCAGTACTTC
d_gene: NA
abundance: NA
j_gene: TRBJ2-7
v_gene: TRBV5-1

CDR3aa: CASGSHGAKNIQYF
CDR3nt: TGTGCCAGCGGTTCTCACGGAGCCAAAAACATTCAGTACTTC
d_gene: NA
abundance: NA
j_gene: TRBJ2-4
v_gene: TRBV7-2

CDR3aa: CASSLVPSGGYNEQFF
CDR3nt: TGTGCCAGCAGCTTAGTCCCATCAGGGGGATACAATGAGCAGTTCTTC
d_gene: TRBD1
abundance: NA
j_gene: TRBJ2-1
v_gene: TRBV7-2

CDR3aa: CASSLSGSSYNEQFF
CDR3nt: TGTGCCAGCAGTTTAAGCGGGAGCTCCTACAATGAGCAGTTCTTC
d_gene: TRBD2
abundance: NA
j_gene: TRBJ2-1
v_gene: TRBV27

CDR3aa: CASLGSGGTSYEQYF
CDR3nt: TGTGCCAGCCTGGGGAGCGGGGGCACCTCTTACGAGCAGTACTTC
d_gene: TRBD2
abundance: once
j_gene: TRBJ2-7
v_gene: TRBV28

CDR3aa: CASSETGGYGYTF
CDR3nt: TGTGCCAGCAGTGAAACAGGCGGATATGGCTACACCTTC
d_gene: NA
abundance: NA
j_gene: TRBJ1-2
v_gene: TRBV6-1

CDR3aa: CASITGTPFGEQYF
CDR3nt: TGTGCCAGCATCACCGGGACTCCCTTTGGCGAGCAGTACTTC
d_gene: NA
abundance: NA
j_gene: TRBJ2-7
v_gene: TRBV7-8

CDR3aa: CASRPGTSPGQPQHF
CDR3nt: TGTGCCAGCAGGCCCGGGACTTCCCCTGGTCAGCCCCAGCATTTT
d_gene: NA
abundance: NA
j_gene: TRBJ1-5
v_gene: TRBV28

CDR3aa: CASSVALGTTYEQYF
CDR3nt: TGTGCCAGCAGTGTAGCCCTCGGGACAACCTACGAGCAGTACTTC
d_gene: NA
abundance: few
j_gene: TRBJ2-7
v_gene: TRBV2

CDR3aa: CASSLQKGQTYNEQFF
CDR3nt: TGCGCCAGCAGCCTACAAAAGGGACAGACATACAATGAGCAGTTCTTC
d_gene: TRBD1
abundance: NA
j_gene: TRBJ2-1
v_gene: TRBV5-1

CDR3aa: CASSPGGYEQFF
CDR3nt: TGTGCCAGCTCACCAGGGGGCTATGAGCAGTTCTTC
d_gene: NA
abundance: NA
j_gene: TRBJ2-1
v_gene: TRBV18

CDR3aa: CASSLVSGYEQYF
CDR3nt: TGTGCCAGCAGCTTAGTATCGGGATACGAGCAGTACTTC
d_gene: NA
abundance: NA
j_gene: TRBJ2-7
v_gene: TRBV7-2

CDR3aa: CASSFGSGVYNEQFF
CDR3nt: TGCGCCAGCAGCTTTGGGAGCGGGGTCTACAATGAGCAGTTCTTC
d_gene: TRBD2
abundance: NA
j_gene: TRBJ2-1
v_gene: TRBV5-1

CDR3aa: CASSLIGLAEQGQFF
CDR3nt: TGTGCCAGCAGCTTAATTGGGCTAGCGGAGCAGGGGCAGTTCTTC
d_gene: TRBD2
abundance: NA
j_gene: TRBJ2-1
v_gene: TRBV7-3

CDR3aa: CASSWRQGAREQYF
CDR3nt: TGCGCCAGCAGCTGGAGGCAGGGGGCAAGGGAGCAGTACTTC
d_gene: TRBD1
abundance: NA
j_gene: TRBJ2-7
v_gene: TRBV5-1

CDR3aa: CASSLGTGARFHF
CDR3nt: TGTGCCAGCAGCTTGGGGACAGGGGCCCGGTTTCATTTT
d_gene: TRBD1
abundance: once
j_gene: TRBJ1-5
v_gene: TRBV5-5

CDR3aa: CASSRGYNEQFF
CDR3nt: TGTGCCAGCAGCCGGGGGTACAATGAGCAGTTCTTC
d_gene: NA
abundance: NA
j_gene: TRBJ2-1
v_gene: TRBV11-2

CDR3aa: CASGSGELGNQPQHF
CDR3nt: TGTGCCAGCGGTTCCGGGGAACTGGGCAATCAGCCCCAGCATTTT
d_gene: NA
abundance: NA
j_gene: TRBJ1-5
v_gene: TRBV9

CDR3aa: CASRAEDKNSPLHF
CDR3nt: TGCGCCAGCAGAGCCGAGGACAAGAATTCACCCCTCCACTTT
d_gene: NA
abundance: NA
j_gene: TRBJ1-6
v_gene: TRBV10-1

CDR3aa: CASSGGTSGSTGVGTQYF
CDR3nt: TGTGCCAGCAGCGGGGGGACTAGCGGGAGCACCGGGGTTGGGACCCAGTACTTC
d_gene: TRBD2
abundance: NA
j_gene: TRBJ2-5
v_gene: TRBV11-2

CDR3aa: CASSEGTGKYGYTF
CDR3nt: TGTGCCAGTAGTGAGGGGACAGGGAAGTATGGCTACACCTTC
d_gene: TRBD1
abundance: NA
j_gene: TRBJ1-2
v_gene: TRBV19

CDR3aa: CASSFNTGSSYGYTF
CDR3nt: TGTGCCAGCAGCTTCAATACAGGTTCCTCCTATGGCTACACCTTC
d_gene: NA
abundance: NA
j_gene: TRBJ1-2
v_gene: TRBV11-2

CDR3aa: CASSVRGAQKLFF
CDR3nt: TGTGCCAGCAGTGTTCGGGGGGCGCAGAAACTGTTTTTT
d_gene: NA
abundance: NA
j_gene: TRBJ1-4
v_gene: TRBV2

CDR3aa: CASSIGPTGGDLTEAFF
CDR3nt: TGCGCCAGCAGCATAGGACCGACAGGGGGCGATCTTACTGAAGCTTTCTTT
d_gene: TRBD1
abundance: NA
j_gene: TRBJ1-1
v_gene: TRBV5-1

CDR3aa: CASSRRGETQYF
CDR3nt: TGTGCCAGCAGTCGCAGGGGCGAGACCCAGTACTTC
d_gene: NA
abundance: NA
j_gene: TRBJ2-5
v_gene: TRBV6-1